The 25 T cell receptor beta chains in this list originate from one sample, sequenced in a study of blood T cell repertoires in COVID-19. TCRdb's copy holds only in-frame clones and misses some; the assay was immunoSEQ multiplex PCR. Of more than 65,000 clones in the sample, 60% to 75% were seen once. Sequencing used peripheral blood. These receptors were obtained from a woman aged 65 to 85 with acute or convalescent COVID-19.

This rearrangement joins TRBV29-1 to TRBJ1-1; 9 nucleotides agree with TRBD1. There are 13 residues in the CDR3. Germline V CDR1 and CDR2: SQVTM, ANQGSEA. Trimming took 7 bases from V and 5 from J; bases not matched to a gene: 8. CDR3 nucleotides: TGCAGCGCTCGCGAGGGACAGGGAACTGAAGCTTTCTTT. Protein: CSAREGQGTEAFF.

The chain employs TRBV6-5 and TRBJ1-4, with D possibly matching TRBD1 (5 bases). The CDR3 length is 12 residues. V shed 6 bases and J shed 8 bases, with 10 bases lying between them. Germline loops: CDR1 MNHEY, CDR2 SVGAGI. DNA for the CDR3: TGTGCCAGCAGGGGCCGGGGGGAAAAACTGTTTTTT. It is translated as CASRGRGEKLFF.

The CDR3 coding sequence is TGTGCCAGCAGGGTCGTAGCGGGGGCCTACAATGAGCAGTTCTTC. It yields the protein CASRVVAGAYNEQFF. The chain links TRBV11-2 to TRBJ2-1, with 9 bases aligning to TRBD2. CDR1 is SGHAT and CDR2 is FQNNGV in the germline V gene. The junction had 5 bases not matched to a gene; V was cut back by 6 bases and J by 2 bases. The CDR3 loop spans 15 amino acids.

This chain connects TRBV6-5 to TRBJ1-5; tentatively, D is TRBD1 (6 bases). Germline lookup yields CDR1 MNHEY and CDR2 SVGAGI. The CDR3 is 15 residues long. V lost 6 bases to trimming and J lost 1 base, with 13 bases between them. In nucleotides, the CDR3 is TGTGCCAGCAGGAAGGGGGGGGCGAGCAATCAGCCCCAGCATTTT. The encoded protein is CASRKGGASNQPQHF.

This chain links TRBV2 with TRBJ2-5; possibly TRBD2 for D (6 bases). Trimming removed 6 bases at V and 5 bases at J, with 16 bases between. CDR1 and CDR2 (germline): SNHLY, FYNNEI. This CDR3 has 14 residues. CDR3 sequence: CASRRDSDGETQYF. CDR3 DNA: TGTGCCAGCAGGAGGGACTCCGACGGGGAGACCCAGTACTTC.

V and J are TRBV5-1 and TRBJ2-1, with TRBD2 matching 13 bases. The junction had 11 bases not matched to a gene; V was cut back by 0 bases and J by 2 bases. CDR1 and CDR2 from the germline V gene are SGHRS and YFSETQ. There are 20 residues in the CDR3. Here the CDR3 reads CASSLAPGLAGLGAYNEQFF. The CDR3 DNA is TGCGCCAGCAGCTTGGCCCCGGGACTAGCGGGATTGGGAGCCTACAATGAGCAGTTCTTC.

The chain links TRBV19 to TRBJ1-1; D possibly corresponds to TRBD1 (5 bases). Germline lookup yields CDR1 LNHDA and CDR2 SQIVND (reference sequence). The CDR3 is made up of 16 amino acids. V lost 7 bases and J lost 0, with 18 bases in between. CDR3 nucleotide sequence: TGTGCCAGTACGAGACAGTCCACAGCCCTGAACACTGAAGCTTTCTTT. Translated: CASTRQSTALNTEAFF.

This clone is a singleton in its sample. The junction departs from the called germline gene at one end, perhaps through a read error. The V and J genes are TRBV4-2 and TRBJ1-3; a weak D match, TRBD1 (6 bases). Germline lookup yields CDR1 LGHNA and CDR2 YNFKEQ. The CDR3 spans 18 residues. CDR3 sequence: CASTQGAGVLSSGNTIYF. In nucleotides, the CDR3 is TGTGCCAGCACCCAAGGGGCAGGGGTCCTCAGCTCTGGAAACACCATATATTTT.

This clone has at least ten counts. The chain is built from TRBV6-5 and TRBJ2-1, with 7 bases fitting TRBD1. Germline V gives CDR1 MNHEY, CDR2 SVGAGI. The CDR3 contains 14 residues. V lost 3 bases and J lost 7; bases outside the gene matches: 6. Here the CDR3 reads CASSYSPGQNEQFF. As DNA, the CDR3 is TGTGCCAGCAGTTATTCCCCGGGACAGAATGAGCAGTTCTTC.

The count of this clone is one. This chain connects TRBV9 to TRBJ2-2; 10 nucleotides line up with TRBD1. This CDR3 comprises 15 residues. Germline assignment: CDR1 SGDLS and CDR2 YYNGEE. With V trimmed by 3 bases and J by 5 bases, 4 bases remained unmatched. The CDR3 sequence: CASSARTGGTGELFF. The CDR3 DNA reads as TGTGCCAGCAGCGCCCGGACAGGGGGAACCGGGGAGCTGTTTTTT. The variable domain in full, completed from reference TRBV9 and TRBJ2-2, reads DSGVTQTPKHLITATGQRVTLRCSPRSGDLSVYWYQQSLDQGLQFLIQYYNGEERAKGNILERFSAQQFPDLHSELNLSSLELGDSALYFCASSARTGGTGELFFGEGSRLTVL.

CDR3 region: CASSYPQGYGYTF. CDR3 nucleotides: TGTGCCAGCAGTTACCCCCAGGGTTATGGCTACACCTTC. This rearrangement joins TRBV28 to TRBJ1-2; perhaps TRBD1 as D (5 bases). V was clipped by 4 bases and J by 5 bases, with 11 bases between them. The V gene's germline CDR1 is MDHEN and CDR2 SYDVKM. CDR3 size: 13 residues.

This clone was found once. The V call is TRBV20-1, the J call TRBJ2-5; a possible D gene is TRBD2 (5 bases). Germline loops: CDR1 DFQATT, CDR2 SNEGSKA (reference sequence). V shed 6 bases and J shed 6 bases, with 5 bases lying between them. The CDR3 covers 9 residues. The CDR3 loop reads CSAGKTQYF. DNA for the CDR3: TGCAGTGCCGGGAAGACCCAGTACTTC.

In DNA form, the CDR3 reads TGTGCCAGCAGTCGTAAATCCCCGGGACAGATGTCCTATGGCTACACCTTC. Translation gives CASSRKSPGQMSYGYTF. The genes are TRBV27 and TRBJ1-2; 7 bases line up with TRBD1. This CDR3 comprises 17 residues. The germline CDR1 and CDR2 sequences are MNHEY and SMNVEV (reference sequence). The junction had 16 bases not matched to a gene; V was cut back by 5 bases and J by 4 bases.

The gene calls are TRBV7-2 and TRBJ1-1; D is perhaps TRBD1 (6 bases). The germline gives CDR1 SGHTA, CDR2 FQGNSA. The CDR3 sequence is 16 residues long. Trimming shortened V by 5 bases and J by 0 bases, and 16 bases separated the two germline ends. This CDR3 reads CASSPRRGSVNTEAFF. For the CDR3, the DNA is TGTGCCAGCAGCCCTCGCAGGGGATCGGTGAACACTGAAGCTTTCTTT.

The V and J genes are TRBV6-5 and TRBJ2-3; no clear D gene. The germline V gene has CDR1 MNHEY and CDR2 SVGAGI. CDR3 length: 12 amino acids. The germline V and J ends were trimmed by 7 bases and 3 bases, with 8 bases remaining between them. The CDR3: CASTAVTDTQYF. The DNA for the CDR3 is TGTGCCAGCACCGCAGTTACAGATACGCAGTATTTT.

The V and J genes are TRBV30 and TRBJ2-1, with D possibly matching TRBD1 (6 bases). The ends were cut back, 1 base at V and 8 bases at J, with 6 bases in the middle. From germline, CDR1 is GTSNPN and CDR2 SVGIG (reference sequence). This CDR3 has 11 amino acids. The DNA of the CDR3 is TGTGCCTGGAGTGAGGGGGATGAGCAGTTCTTC. Protein: CAWSEGDEQFF. The variable domain in full, completed from reference TRBV30 and TRBJ2-1, reads SQTIHQWPATLVQPVGSPLSLECTVEGTSNPNLYWYRQAAGRGLQLLFYSVGIGQISSEVPQNLSASRPQDRQFILSSKKLLLSDSGFYLCAWSEGDEQFFGPGTRLTVL.

The DNA for the CDR3 is TGTGCCAGCAGTGCATACACCCAATCCTACGGGCGGAGGCCAGACTACGAGCAGTACTTC. Protein sequence: CASSAYTQSYGRRPDYEQYF. The chain has TRBV6-1 and TRBJ2-7, with a possible D match to TRBD2 (5 bases). CDR1 and CDR2 (germline): MNHNS, SASEGT. Between the trimmed V and J ends, which lost 4 bases and 3 bases, there was a span of 31 bases. The CDR3 sequence is 20 residues long.

This clone was found a few times. V gene TRBV2 combines with J gene TRBJ2-7, with 7 nucleotides matching TRBD1. Looked up from germline, CDR1 is SNHLY and CDR2 is FYNNEI. V was pared by 8 bases and J by 4 bases, with 11 bases of the junction left unmatched. This CDR3 region has 14 residues. This chain's CDR3 is CASRSPRQGYEQYF. The CDR3 region has the DNA TGTGCCAGCCGAAGTCCGAGACAGGGTTACGAGCAGTACTTC.

DNA of the CDR3: TGTGCCAGCAGATCCCCGAGACAGGGTATAGCCTATGGCTACACCTTC. Protein sequence: CASRSPRQGIAYGYTF. The V call is TRBV28, the J call TRBJ1-2; 7 bases are a match to TRBD1. This CDR3 contains 16 residues. CDR1 and CDR2 from the germline V gene are MDHEN and SYDVKM. Trimming removed 6 bases from V and 4 bases from J; junction bases left unmatched: 14.

This chain joins TRBV7-2 and TRBJ1-1; tentatively, D is TRBD1 (5 bases). V gave up 5 bases and J gave up 0 bases, with 16 bases separating them. The CDR3 sequence is 16 residues long. CDR1 is SGHTA and CDR2 is FQGNSA in the germline V gene. The CDR3 here is CASSIKGAGMNTEAFF. The CDR3 DNA sequence: TGTGCCAGCAGCATAAAGGGCGCAGGGATGAACACTGAAGCTTTCTTT.

The rearrangement joins TRBV19 to TRBJ1-4, with TRBD1 as a possible D gene (6 bases). The length of the CDR3 is 13 residues. The germline gives CDR1 LNHDA, CDR2 SQIVND (reference sequence). Trimming pared 5 bases from V and 5 bases from J, leaving 9 bases between. CDR3 loop: CASSLQGNEKLFF. The CDR3 DNA is TGTGCCAGTAGTCTACAGGGAAATGAAAAACTGTTTTTT.

The rearrangement links TRBV11-2 to TRBJ1-1, with a tentative D call TRBD1 (5 bases). Germline loops: CDR1 SGHAT, CDR2 FQNNGV. The length of the CDR3 is 14 residues. With 2 bases removed from V and 6 bases from J, the gap between germline ends came to 13 bases. CDR3 in DNA: TGTGCCAGCAGCTTATTAGGGGTTAGCCCTGAAGCTTTCTTT. Its translation: CASSLLGVSPEAFF.

The V gene is TRBV30, the J gene TRBJ1-6, with a weak D call TRBD1 (5 bases). Trimming left V 1 base short and J 9 bases short, with 10 bases between. The CDR3 is made up of 13 amino acids. Germline V lookup: CDR1 GTSNPN, CDR2 SVGIG (reference sequence). The CDR3 nucleotides read TGTGCCTGGAGTGAGGGAGGGGTTTCACCCCTCCACTTT. Its translation: CAWSEGGVSPLHF.

The chain recombines TRBV7-9 with TRBJ1-4; 9 bases match TRBD1. In germline, CDR1 is SEHNR, CDR2 FQNEAQ (reference sequence). Losses at the gene ends were 1 base for V and 9 bases for J; bases not matched to a gene: 3. The CDR3 has 14 residues. The CDR3 DNA reads TGTGCCAGCAGCTTAGGCGGGACAGGGAAAAAACTGTTTTTT. Translation gives CASSLGGTGKKLFF. The variable domain in full, with the rest retrieved from reference TRBV7-9 and TRBJ1-4, is DTGVSQNPRHKITKRGQNVTFRCDPISEHNRLYWYRQTLGQGPEFLTYFQNEAQLEKSRLLSDRFSAERPKGSFSTLEIQRTEQGDSAMYLCASSLGGTGKKLFFGSGTQLSVL.

The chain is built from TRBV30 and TRBJ1-2; TRBD1 matches 7 bases. The CDR3 consists of 15 residues. Germline V gene sequence: CDR1 GTSNPN, CDR2 SVGIG (reference sequence). V was clipped by 2 bases and J by 4 bases; unmatched bases: 10. Here the CDR3 reads CAWSHLGGTVYGYTF. The CDR3 region has the DNA TGTGCCTGGAGTCACCTCGGCGGGACAGTCTATGGCTACACCTTC.